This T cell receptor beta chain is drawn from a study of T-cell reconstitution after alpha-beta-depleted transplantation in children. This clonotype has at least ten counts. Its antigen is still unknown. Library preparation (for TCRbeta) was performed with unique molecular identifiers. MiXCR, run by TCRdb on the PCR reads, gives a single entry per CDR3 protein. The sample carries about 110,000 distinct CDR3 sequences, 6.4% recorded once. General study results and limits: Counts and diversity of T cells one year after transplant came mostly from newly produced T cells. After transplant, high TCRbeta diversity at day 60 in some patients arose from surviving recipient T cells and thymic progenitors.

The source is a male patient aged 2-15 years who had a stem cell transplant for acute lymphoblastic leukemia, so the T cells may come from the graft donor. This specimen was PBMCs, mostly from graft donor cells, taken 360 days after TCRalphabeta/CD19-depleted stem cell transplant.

CDR3 loop: CASSLERDDQTQYF. DNA for the CDR3: TGCGCCAGCAGCCTAGAACGGGACGACCAGACCCAGTACTTC. The rearrangement joins TRBV4-3 to TRBJ2-5, with D perhaps being TRBD1 or TRBD2 (5 bases each). Germline CDR1 and CDR2: LGHNA and YSLEER. CDR3 length: 14 amino acids. Trimming shortened V by 4 bases and J by 6 bases, and 15 bases separated the two germline ends.